This is a list of T cell receptor beta chains from one sample in a study of blood T cell repertoires in COVID-19. Sequencing was performed with immunoSEQ multiplex PCR; in TCRdb, only in-frame clones are kept and a portion is missing. Of 200,000 to 250,000 clones listed, more than 75% are singletons. The sample comprised peripheral blood. The source of these receptors is a man between 45 and 60 years old with COVID-19, enrolled during active disease. The CDR3 runs from the conserved cysteine through the conserved F or W. D genes are given only for firm matches. Expanded clones get a size class; other rows say once, few or many, or leave the size out.

J gene: TRBJ1-1; D gene: TRBD1; clone size: few; V gene: TRBV2; CDR3 DNA: TGTGCCAGCAGTACAACAGGGGGTGAAGCTTTCTTT; CDR3 protein: CASSTTGGEAFF
J gene: TRBJ2-7; D gene: -; clone size: -; V gene: TRBV6-2/TRBV6-3; CDR3 DNA: TGTGCCAGCAGTTACTCCAGATGGCAGAACTACGAGCAGTACTTC; CDR3 protein: CASSYSRWQNYEQYF
J gene: TRBJ1-5; D gene: -; clone size: -; V gene: TRBV12-5; CDR3 DNA: TGTGCTAGTGGACCCCGCGATTATGGCAATCAGCCCCAGCATTTT; CDR3 protein: CASGPRDYGNQPQHF
J gene: TRBJ2-7; D gene: TRBD1; clone size: -; V gene: TRBV3-1/TRBV3-2; CDR3 DNA: TGTGCCAGCAGCCCGGGACAGTACGAGCAGTACTTC; CDR3 protein: CASSPGQYEQYF
J gene: TRBJ1-2; D gene: -; clone size: -; V gene: TRBV11-2; CDR3 DNA: TGTGCCAGCGGGGGCGGCTACACCTTC; CDR3 protein: CASGGGYTF
J gene: TRBJ2-3; D gene: TRBD2; clone size: -; V gene: TRBV9; CDR3 DNA: TGTGCCAGCAGCTCTAGTGGGCGGGAGGGCACAGATACGCAGTATTTT; CDR3 protein: CASSSSGREGTDTQYF
J gene: TRBJ1-1; D gene: TRBD1; clone size: once; V gene: TRBV10-2; CDR3 DNA: TGCGCCAGCTGCGGACAGGTGAACACTGAAGCTTTCTTT; CDR3 protein: CASCGQVNTEAFF
J gene: TRBJ2-7; D gene: TRBD1; clone size: -; V gene: TRBV4-3; CDR3 DNA: TGCGCCAGCAGCCTTGGGACAGCAAACTTCTACGAGCAGTACTTC; CDR3 protein: CASSLGTANFYEQYF
J gene: TRBJ2-7; D gene: -; clone size: -; V gene: TRBV6-5; CDR3 DNA: TGTGCCAGCAGTTACTCTGGGCCAGAAGACGAGCAGTACTTC; CDR3 protein: CASSYSGPEDEQYF
J gene: TRBJ2-2; D gene: -; clone size: -; V gene: TRBV2; CDR3 DNA: TGTGCCAGCAGGAAGGGGTACACCGGGGAGCTGTTTTTT; CDR3 protein: CASRKGYTGELFF
J gene: TRBJ1-1; D gene: TRBD1; clone size: -; V gene: TRBV18; CDR3 DNA: TGTGCCAGCTCATCCAACAGGGGCATGAACACTGAAGCTTTCTTT; CDR3 protein: CASSSNRGMNTEAFF
J gene: TRBJ1-2; D gene: -; clone size: -; V gene: TRBV19; CDR3 DNA: TGTGCCAGTAGTCCCACAGGGAACGGCTACACCTTC; CDR3 protein: CASSPTGNGYTF
J gene: TRBJ2-7; D gene: TRBD1; clone size: -; V gene: TRBV14; CDR3 DNA: TGTGCCAGCAGCCGAGGGGGCCTGGGCTACGAGCAGTACTTC; CDR3 protein: CASSRGGLGYEQYF
J gene: TRBJ1-5; D gene: TRBD1; clone size: -; V gene: TRBV18; CDR3 DNA: TGTGCCAGCTCTCCGGGACAGGGCCAGCCCCAGCATTTT; CDR3 protein: CASSPGQGQPQHF
J gene: TRBJ2-1; D gene: -; clone size: -; V gene: TRBV6-5; CDR3 DNA: TGTGCCAGCAGTTACTCGATCAGGGGTTGGTATGAGCAGTTCTTC; CDR3 protein: CASSYSIRGWYEQFF
J gene: TRBJ1-2; D gene: TRBD1; clone size: -; V gene: TRBV6-6; CDR3 DNA: TGTGCCAGCACCAGAGGGACAGAATATGGCTACACCTTC; CDR3 protein: CASTRGTEYGYTF
J gene: TRBJ2-5; D gene: -; clone size: -; V gene: TRBV19; CDR3 DNA: TGTGCCAGTAGTATAGTGGCAGGGGAAGAGACCCAGTACTTC; CDR3 protein: CASSIVAGEETQYF
J gene: TRBJ1-6; D gene: -; clone size: -; V gene: TRBV27; CDR3 DNA: TGTGCCAGCAGTTTCCGGGGGTTAGGTTCACCCCTCCACTTT; CDR3 protein: CASSFRGLGSPLHF
J gene: TRBJ2-7; D gene: -; clone size: -; V gene: TRBV11-2; CDR3 DNA: TGTGCCAGCAGCTTAGCCGGGGGCGAGCAGTACTTC; CDR3 protein: CASSLAGGEQYF
J gene: TRBJ1-1; D gene: TRBD1; clone size: -; V gene: TRBV5-6; CDR3 DNA: TGTGCCAGCAGCCCCGACAGGGGGCGGCGAGTGACGAACACTGAAGCTTTCTTT; CDR3 protein: CASSPDRGRRVTNTEAFF
J gene: TRBJ2-7; D gene: TRBD1; clone size: -; V gene: TRBV2; CDR3 DNA: TGTGCCAGCGGAGGGACAGGGGGCCCTTACGAGCAGTACTTC; CDR3 protein: CASGGTGGPYEQYF
J gene: TRBJ2-1; D gene: TRBD2; clone size: -; V gene: TRBV27; CDR3 DNA: TGTGCCAGCAGTCATACTAGCGGGGGTGGGAATGAGCAGTTCTTC; CDR3 protein: CASSHTSGGGNEQFF
J gene: TRBJ1-5; D gene: TRBD1; clone size: -; V gene: TRBV19; CDR3 DNA: TGTGCCAGTAGTCCGTTCCGGGACAGGGTTGGCAATCAGCCCCAGCATTTT; CDR3 protein: CASSPFRDRVGNQPQHF
J gene: TRBJ2-7; D gene: -; clone size: once; V gene: TRBV24-1; CDR3 DNA: TGTGCCACCAGTGATCCCGGGACAAATAACTACGAGCAGTACTTC; CDR3 protein: CATSDPGTNNYEQYF
J gene: TRBJ1-1; D gene: -; clone size: -; V gene: TRBV15; CDR3 DNA: TGTGCCACCAGCAGAGAGGGGCACACTGAAGCTTTCTTT; CDR3 protein: CATSREGHTEAFF
J gene: TRBJ1-1; D gene: -; clone size: -; V gene: TRBV7-8; CDR3 DNA: TGTGCCAGCAGCTTAGGGACTGGCGGGGCTTTCTTT; CDR3 protein: CASSLGTGGAFF
J gene: TRBJ2-5; D gene: -; clone size: once; V gene: TRBV5-1; CDR3 DNA: TGCGCCAGCAGCTTAAACAGACAAGAGACCCAGTACTTC; CDR3 protein: CASSLNRQETQYF
J gene: TRBJ1-1; D gene: -; clone size: -; V gene: TRBV19; CDR3 DNA: TGTGCCAGTAAAATGCCCGGGGAAGCTTTCTTT; CDR3 protein: CASKMPGEAFF
J gene: TRBJ1-2; D gene: -; clone size: once; V gene: TRBV19; CDR3 DNA: TGTGCCAGTCAAGCAGGCGAACACCATGGCTACACCTTC; CDR3 protein: CASQAGEHHGYTF
J gene: TRBJ2-1; D gene: TRBD2; clone size: -; V gene: TRBV5-4; CDR3 DNA: TGTGCCAGCAGCTCCGGACTAGCGGGAGGGACCCACAATGAGCAGTTCTTC; CDR3 protein: CASSSGLAGGTHNEQFF
J gene: TRBJ2-7; D gene: TRBD2; clone size: -; V gene: TRBV11-2; CDR3 DNA: TGTGCCAGCAGCTTAGTACTAGCGGGGGGTGGGCAGTACTTC; CDR3 protein: CASSLVLAGGGQYF
J gene: TRBJ1-5; D gene: -; clone size: -; V gene: TRBV10-3; CDR3 DNA: TGTGCCATCGGGCCGGGACAAGGCAATCAGCCCCAGCATTTT; CDR3 protein: CAIGPGQGNQPQHF